Following are 5 T cell receptor beta chains from one sample sequenced in a study of long-term antiretroviral therapy in people with HIV. Run at survey level, the immunoSEQ assay was version v3.0. Libraries were prepared by immunoSEQ multiplex PCR; TCRdb keeps only in-frame clonotypes and omits some of them. The sample consists of around 30,000 clones, over 90% of them appearing once. Specimen: unsorted PBMCs, collected approximately 6.3 years after starting antiretroviral therapy. The receptors derive from a woman aged 40 to 49 with HIV.

The genes are TRBV7-2 and TRBJ1-2, with D possibly TRBD1 on 5 matching bases. The CDR3 is 14 residues long. Germline values: CDR1 SGHTA, CDR2 FQGNSA. V shed 3 bases and J shed 6 bases, with 14 bases lying between them. The CDR3 bases are TGTGCCAGCAGCTTTACAGGAGCGGGGGATGGCTACACCTTC. Translating it yields CASSFTGAGDGYTF.

The rearrangement joins TRBV6-1 to TRBJ2-1; D gene ambiguous. V lost 4 bases and J 4 bases, leaving 8 bases between the germline ends. CDR1 is MNHNS and CDR2 is SASEGT in the germline V gene. The CDR3 has 13 amino acids. Here the CDR3 reads CASSVGRYNEQFF. Written as DNA, the CDR3 is TGTGCCAGCAGTGTTGGTCGATACAATGAGCAGTTCTTC.

The chain couples TRBV29-1 to TRBJ2-2; D ambiguous. V gave up 5 bases and J gave up 2 bases, with 3 bases separating them. This CDR3 has 11 residues. The germline CDR1 and CDR2 sequences are SQVTM and ANQGSEA. The CDR3 bases are TGCAGCGTTTACAACACCGGGGAGCTGTTTTTT. Its translation is CSVYNTGELFF.

The chain's CDR3 is CASSAGTGPGYTF. The CDR3 coding sequence is TGCGCCAGCAGCGCCGGGACAGGGCCCGGCTACACCTTC. The chain links TRBV4-3 to TRBJ1-2; 9 bases fit TRBD1. Unmatched junction bases numbered 6, after V lost 5 bases and J lost 8 bases. This CDR3 is 13 amino acids long. Germline values: CDR1 LGHNA, CDR2 YSLEER.

V usage is TRBV7-9 and J usage is TRBJ2-3; TRBD2 matches at 9 bases. There are 16 residues in the CDR3. The V gene's germline CDR1 is SEHNR and CDR2 FQNEAQ (reference sequence). The ends lost 4 bases at V and 0 bases at J; junction bases unmatched: 5. The CDR3 bases are TGTGCCAGCAGCTCGCTAGCGGGGATTAGCACAGATACGCAGTATTTT. Residues: CASSSLAGISTDTQYF.